This entry lists 16 T cell receptor beta chains sequenced from one sample in a study of blood T cell repertoires in COVID-19. The repertoire was sequenced with immunoSEQ multiplex PCR; TCRdb's copy has only in-frame clones and lacks some. This table has 300,000 to 400,000 clones, about 88% appearing once. Specimen: PBMCs or T cells enriched from blood (not recorded which). These receptors were obtained from a man aged 60 to 69 who had recovered from COVID-19.

The chain has TRBV19 and TRBJ2-2, with D possibly TRBD2 on 6 matching bases. V was pared by 7 bases and J by 7 bases, with 16 bases between. CDR1 is LNHDA and CDR2 is SQIVND in the germline V gene (reference sequence). The length of the CDR3 is 14 residues. CDR3 in amino acids: CASTVTSGVGELFF. The DNA of the CDR3 is TGTGCCAGTACCGTGACTAGTGGCGTCGGGGAGCTGTTTTTT.

The chain joins TRBV30 to TRBJ1-1, with TRBD1 identical over 8 bases. J was trimmed by 4 bases and V by 2 bases; bases with no gene match: 6. CDR1 and CDR2 (germline): GTSNPN, SVGIG (reference sequence). This CDR3 has 14 residues. The CDR3, as DNA: TGTGCCTGGAGTTCAAACAGGGGGAGCACTGAAGCTTTCTTT. It translates to CAWSSNRGSTEAFF.

The CDR3 sequence is CASRRSTVMYGYTF. CDR3 sequence (DNA): TGTGCCAGCAGGAGATCAACAGTGATGTATGGCTACACCTTC. The chain carries TRBV6-5 and TRBJ1-2; D is ambiguous. Germline CDR1 reads MNHEY; CDR2 reads SVGAGI. V was pared by 6 bases and J by 5 bases, with 16 bases between. The CDR3 is 14 residues long.

The J gene is TRBJ1-1, the V gene TRBV7-2; no clear D. The CDR3 covers 13 residues. The germline V and J ends were trimmed by 1 base and 4 bases, with 7 bases remaining between them. CDR1 and CDR2 from the germline V gene are SGHTA and FQGNSA. The CDR3: CASSLVEGTEAFF. CDR3 bases: TGTGCCAGCAGCTTAGTCGAGGGCACTGAAGCTTTCTTT. The full variable domain, in which reference TRBV7-2 and TRBJ1-1 provide the parts outside the CDR3, is GAGVSQSPSNKVTEKGKDVELRCDPISGHTALYWYRQSLGQGLEFLIYFQGNSAPDKSGLPSDRFSAERTGGSVSTLTIQRTQQEDSAVYLCASSLVEGTEAFFGQGTRLTVV.

The V call is TRBV9, the J call TRBJ2-1, with 7 bases that match TRBD2. CDR1 and CDR2 (germline): SGDLS, YYNGEE. There are 12 residues in the CDR3. After removal of 4 bases from V and 12 bases from J, the junction contained 7 bases not matched to a gene. In DNA, the CDR3 is TGTGCCAGCAGCTCGAGCGGGATGCCGCAGTTCTTC. Translation: CASSSSGMPQFF.

CDR3 bases: TGTGCCAGCAGCCAAGACGGTCAGGGTAGACAGTACTTC. Its protein is CASSQDGQGRQYF. This chain joins TRBV3-1 (or the pseudogene TRBV3-2) and TRBJ2-7; D perhaps matches TRBD1 (5 bases). The CDR3 is 13 amino acids. Germline assignment: CDR1 LGHDT and CDR2 YNNKEL (reference sequence). V lost 0 bases to trimming and J lost 10 bases, with 13 bases between them.

The chain uses TRBV5-4 and TRBJ2-2, with TRBD2 matching 10 bases. Per germline, CDR1 SGHNT and CDR2 YYREEE (reference sequence). The CDR3 has 15 residues. The V segment lost 2 bases and the J segment 6 bases; nucleotides outside the gene matches: 4. The DNA for the CDR3 is TGTGCCAGCAGCTTACTAGCGGGAACTTCCGGGGAGCTGTTTTTT. Translating gives CASSLLAGTSGELFF.

This clone was seen a few times. The chain carries TRBV6-5 and TRBJ1-5; a possible D gene is TRBD1 (6 bases). Germline CDR1 MNHEY, CDR2 SVGAGI. The CDR3 extends over 15 amino acids. The ends were cut back, 0 bases at V and 2 bases at J, with 8 bases in the middle. DNA of the CDR3: TGTGCCAGCAGTTACTCCCCAGGGGGCAATCAGCCCCAGCATTTT. It encodes CASSYSPGGNQPQHF.

The gene calls are TRBV4-1 and TRBJ2-2; 8 bases match TRBD1. V lost 2 bases and J lost 5; bases outside the gene matches: 4. CDR1 is MGHRA, CDR2 YSYEKL, per germline. The length of the CDR3 is 15 residues. The CDR3 region is CASSQNQGATGELFF. The CDR3 DNA follows: TGCGCCAGCAGCCAAAATCAGGGGGCTACCGGGGAGCTGTTTTTT.

The chain recombines TRBV5-4 with TRBJ1-1; the match to TRBD1 covers 8 bases. Germline CDR1 is SGHNT and CDR2 is YYREEE (reference sequence). The length of the CDR3 is 15 residues. Germline trimming cut 0 bases from V and 1 base from J; bases unmatched to any gene: 2. The CDR3 nucleotides read TGTGCCAGCAGCTTGGCCGGGACAGGGAACACTGAAGCTTTCTTT. Encoded protein: CASSLAGTGNTEAFF.

This chain joins TRBV7-8 and TRBJ1-4; D gene unclear. Germline lookup yields CDR1 SGHVS and CDR2 FQNEAQ. The ends were cut back, 4 bases at V and 7 bases at J, with 16 bases in the middle. The CDR3 runs 15 residues. CDR3 residues: CASSSGAHRGEKLFF. In DNA, the CDR3 is TGTGCCAGCAGCTCCGGAGCCCACCGGGGTGAAAAACTGTTTTTT.

This rearrangement joins TRBV12-5 to TRBJ2-1; a weak D match, TRBD2 (5 bases). The CDR3 runs to 16 residues. Germline values: CDR1 LGHNT, CDR2 FRNRAP. The V end was cut by 7 bases, the J end by 0 bases, with 16 bases between. DNA for the CDR3: TGTGCTAGTGCGATCTCCGGGGTTTCCTCCTACAATGAGCAGTTCTTC. Its protein product is CASAISGVSSYNEQFF.

The count of this clone is one. The genes are TRBV4-2 and TRBJ1-2, with D uncertain. Trimming cost V 0 bases and J 0 bases, with 11 bases left between them. Germline CDR1 and CDR2: LGHNA and YNFKEQ. The CDR3 is 16 residues long. The CDR3 region has the DNA TGTGCCAGCAGCCAAGATCTGAGGGAGCCTAACTATGGCTACACCTTC. Its protein is CASSQDLREPNYGYTF.

This chain joins TRBV6-5 and TRBJ2-5; D not certain. Germline CDR1 MNHEY, CDR2 SVGAGI. This CDR3 comprises 15 residues. Trimming took off 2 bases at V and 2 bases at J, with 12 bases between the two ends. The CDR3 reads CASSYNPNGQETQYF. CDR3 nucleotide sequence: TGTGCCAGCAGTTACAACCCGAACGGGCAAGAGACCCAGTACTTC.

V usage is TRBV9 and J usage is TRBJ2-1, with D unresolved. Trimming pared 0 bases from V and 10 bases from J, leaving 20 bases between. CDR3 length: 16 residues. Germline CDR1 is SGDLS and CDR2 is YYNGEE. CDR3 coding DNA: TGTGCCAGCAGCGTAGAGATAGATGCCCCCGTGGGCGAGCAGTTCTTC. This encodes CASSVEIDAPVGEQFF.

The chain has TRBV4-1 and TRBJ1-5; 10 nucleotides align to TRBD1. The germline V gene encodes CDR1 MGHRA and CDR2 YSYEKL. The CDR3 is 15 amino acids. The V and J ends lost 4 bases and 6 bases, in that order; junction bases with no gene match: 6. The CDR3 loop reads CASSPRDRGGQPQHF. CDR3 bases: TGCGCCAGCAGCCCCCGGGACAGGGGCGGTCAGCCCCAGCATTTT.